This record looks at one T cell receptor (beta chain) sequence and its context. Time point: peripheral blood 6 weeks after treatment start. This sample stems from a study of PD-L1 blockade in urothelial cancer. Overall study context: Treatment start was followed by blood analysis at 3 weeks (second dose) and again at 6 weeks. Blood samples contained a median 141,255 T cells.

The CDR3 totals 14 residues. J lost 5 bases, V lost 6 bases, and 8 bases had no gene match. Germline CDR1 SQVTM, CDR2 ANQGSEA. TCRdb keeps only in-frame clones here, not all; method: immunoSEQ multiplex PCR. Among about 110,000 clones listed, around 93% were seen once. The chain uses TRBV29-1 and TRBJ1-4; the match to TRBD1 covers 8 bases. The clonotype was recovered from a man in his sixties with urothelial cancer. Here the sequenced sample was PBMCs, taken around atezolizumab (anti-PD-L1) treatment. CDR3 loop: CSVVPGQENEKLFF. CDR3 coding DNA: TGCAGCGTAGTGCCGGGACAGGAGAATGAAAAACTGTTTTTT.